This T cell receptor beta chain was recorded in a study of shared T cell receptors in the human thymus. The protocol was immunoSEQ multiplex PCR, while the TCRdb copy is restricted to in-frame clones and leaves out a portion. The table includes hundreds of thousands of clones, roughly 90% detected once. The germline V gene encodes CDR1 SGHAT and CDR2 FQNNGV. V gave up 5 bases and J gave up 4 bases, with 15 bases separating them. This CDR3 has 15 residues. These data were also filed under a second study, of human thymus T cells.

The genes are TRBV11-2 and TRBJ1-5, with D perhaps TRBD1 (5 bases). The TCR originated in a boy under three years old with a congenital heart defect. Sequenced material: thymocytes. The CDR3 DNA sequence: TGTGCCAGCAGCCCCTTATGGGGGGAAAATCAGCCCCAGCATTTT. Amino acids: CASSPLWGENQPQHF. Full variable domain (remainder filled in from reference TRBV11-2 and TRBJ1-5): EAGVAQSPRYKIIEKRQSVAFWCNPISGHATLYWYQQILGQGPKLLIQFQNNGVVDDSQLPKDRFSAERLKGVDSTLKIQPAKLEDSAVYLCASSPLWGENQPQHFGDGTRLSIL.